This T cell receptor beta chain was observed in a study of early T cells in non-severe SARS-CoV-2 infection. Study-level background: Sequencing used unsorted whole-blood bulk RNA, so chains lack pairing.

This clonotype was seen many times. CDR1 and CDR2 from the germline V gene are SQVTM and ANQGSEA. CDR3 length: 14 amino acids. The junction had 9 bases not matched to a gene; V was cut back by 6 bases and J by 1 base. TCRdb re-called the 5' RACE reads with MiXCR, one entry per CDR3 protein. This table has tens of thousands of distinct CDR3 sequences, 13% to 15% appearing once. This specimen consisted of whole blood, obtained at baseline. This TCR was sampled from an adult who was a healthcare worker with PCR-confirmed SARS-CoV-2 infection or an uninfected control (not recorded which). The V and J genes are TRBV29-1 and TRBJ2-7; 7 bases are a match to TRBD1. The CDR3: CSVLRDRPSYEQYF. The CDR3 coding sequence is TGCAGCGTCCTCCGGGACAGACCATCCTACGAGCAGTACTTC.